The entry that follows covers one TCR beta chain sequence. Its antigen is undetermined. These data belong to a study of shared clonotypes between healthy human individuals. Broader study findings: Larger estimated richness was generally recorded for naive subsets relative to memory subsets. Approximately 4.6% of naive CD4 clonotypes were common to several donors.

Around 30,000 T cell genomes (around 0.2 ug DNA) went into each sorted-subset replicate. Study processing details: ImmunoSEQ gave junction-only sequences without quality scores, so filtering differed. Some clones are missing from TCRdb's copy, which holds only in-frame ones; the method was immunoSEQ multiplex PCR. V and J calls and clone size follow that table, whereas D and trimming were derived from the DNA. The repertoire has 1,500,000 or so clones, over 95% of them found once; the top ten carry 1.2%. CDR3 size: 16 residues. Germline CDR1 and CDR2: KGHSH and LQKENI. With V trimmed by 2 bases and J by 6 bases, 5 bases remained unmatched.

The receptor was derived from a man under 40 in good health. Sequences were obtained from naive CD4+ T cells sorted from blood. Subset described: CD45RA+ positively selected. This rearrangement joins TRBV18 to TRBJ2-2; 11 nucleotides match TRBD2. DNA for the CDR3: TGTGCCAGCTCACCAAGGTCTAGCGGGAGGTCCGGGGAGCTGTTTTTT. Translation gives CASSPRSSGRSGELFF. The full variable domain, in which reference TRBV18 and TRBJ2-2 provide the parts outside the CDR3, is NAGVMQNPRHLVRRRGQEARLRCSPMKGHSHVYWYRQLPEEGLKFMVYLQKENIIDESGMPKERFSAEFPKEGPSILRIQQVVRGDSAAYFCASSPRSSGRSGELFFGEGSRLTVL.